Following are 13 T cell receptor beta chains from one sample sequenced in a study of OX40 agonist ivuxolimab in advanced cancers. Some clones are missing from TCRdb's copy, which holds only in-frame ones; the method was immunoSEQ multiplex PCR. Of approximately 73,000 clones listed, around 90% are singletons. The sample consisted of CD4+ or CD8+ T cells sorted from blood, taken in a trial of the OX40 agonist ivuxolimab. These receptors were taken from an adult with an advanced solid tumor such as melanoma, head and neck, liver or kidney cancer.

The rearrangement joins TRBV27 to TRBJ1-6; weak D call: TRBD1 (5 bases). Germline CDR1 MNHEY, CDR2 SMNVEV (reference sequence). The CDR3 is 15 amino acids. Trimming shortened V by 2 bases and J by 7 bases, and 12 bases separated the two germline ends. CDR3 region: CASSLGWQGNSPLHF. The CDR3 DNA sequence: TGTGCCAGCAGTTTAGGGTGGCAGGGCAATTCACCCCTCCACTTT.

This chain uses TRBV30 with TRBJ2-3; D is undetermined. The germline gives CDR1 GTSNPN, CDR2 SVGIG (reference sequence). The CDR3 is 17 residues long. V was cut by 2 bases and J by 4 bases, with 22 bases left in between. Here the CDR3 reads CAWSTDELMLLADTQYF. In nucleotides, the CDR3 is TGTGCCTGGAGTACCGACGAGCTAATGTTGTTGGCAGATACGCAGTATTTT.

The CDR3 is CASSLVRAYGYTF. CDR3 sequence (DNA): TGTGCCAGCAGCTTAGTCCGGGCCTATGGCTACACCTTC. This chain joins TRBV7-9 and TRBJ1-2; D call uncertain. The CDR3 runs 13 residues. Germline V CDR1 and CDR2: SEHNR, FQNEAQ (reference sequence). Trimming took 1 base from V and 4 from J, leaving 7 bases between them.

This rearrangement joins TRBV19 to TRBJ2-5, with 7 bases lining up with TRBD1. The J call may be incorrect, as the DNA end agrees better with TRBJ2-7. The CDR3 spans 15 residues. Germline V gene sequence: CDR1 LNHDA, CDR2 SQIVND (reference sequence). CDR3 in DNA: TGTGCCAGTAGTCCCGGGACAGTCCCCTCCTACGAGCAGTACTTC. Protein product: CASSPGTVPSYEQYF.

The chain combines TRBV9 with TRBJ2-2; possibly TRBD2 for D (6 bases). CDR1 and CDR2 from the germline V gene are SGDLS and YYNGEE. The CDR3 is 14 residues long. V was trimmed by 0 bases and J by 8 bases, leaving 11 bases between them. The CDR3 here is CASSVEPGVGELFF. CDR3 bases: TGTGCCAGCAGCGTAGAGCCGGGGGTTGGGGAGCTGTTTTTT.

CDR3 amino acids: CASKRSGDYNEQFF. CDR3 in DNA: TGTGCCAGCAAAAGAAGCGGGGACTACAATGAGCAGTTCTTC. The chain links TRBV28 to TRBJ2-1, with 7 positions matching TRBD2. Germline CDR1 reads MDHEN; CDR2 reads SYDVKM. With 7 bases clipped from V and 3 bases from J, the junction kept 6 bases outside the gene matches. CDR3 length: 14 amino acids.

The chain uses TRBV27 and TRBJ2-7, with TRBD1 matching 11 bases. This CDR3 comprises 14 residues. CDR1 is MNHEY, CDR2 SMNVEV, per germline (reference sequence). The CDR3 reads CASSPWTGGAAFSV. The CDR3 DNA follows: TGTGCCAGCAGTCCGTGGACAGGGGGCGCCGCTTTTTCCGTC.

The rearrangement uses TRBV7-9 and TRBJ2-3; D call uncertain. Trimming removed 2 bases from V and 0 bases from J, with 12 bases in between. This CDR3 has 16 amino acids. CDR1 and CDR2 from the germline V gene are SEHNR and FQNEAQ (reference sequence). The CDR3 DNA follows: TGTGCCAGCAGCTTAATAGTGTCTCCTAGCACAGATACGCAGTATTTT. This gives the protein CASSLIVSPSTDTQYF.

The rearrangement joins TRBV19 to TRBJ1-4, with D uncertain. The CDR3 is 16 amino acids. V was pared by 5 bases and J by 4 bases, with 17 bases between. Germline V lookup: CDR1 LNHDA, CDR2 SQIVND (reference sequence). The CDR3 spells CASSLPRLRHNEKLFF. The CDR3 region has the DNA TGTGCCAGTAGTCTTCCTAGACTGAGACATAATGAAAAACTGTTTTTT.

The chain employs TRBV6-5 and TRBJ2-1; the match to TRBD2 covers 14 bases. The CDR3 contains 15 residues. With 5 bases clipped from V and 6 bases from J, the junction kept 3 bases outside the gene matches. Per the germline V gene, CDR1 is MNHEY and CDR2 is SVGAGI. CDR3 amino acids: CASSRLAGGSNEQFF. The CDR3 nucleotides are TGTGCCAGCAGTCGACTAGCGGGAGGGTCCAATGAGCAGTTCTTC.

The rearrangement links TRBV5-8 to TRBJ2-3; D might be TRBD2 (6 bases). Trimming took 4 bases from V and 4 from J, leaving 16 bases between them. Germline CDR1 SGHTS, CDR2 YDEGEE. The CDR3 is made up of 15 amino acids. The CDR3 here is CASSRGRRFADTQYF. CDR3 nucleotides: TGTGCCAGCAGCAGAGGGAGGCGGTTCGCAGATACGCAGTATTTT.

CDR3 loop: CASKTETGTVRYEQYF. CDR3 DNA: TGTGCCAGCAAAACCGAGACCGGGACAGTGAGGTACGAGCAGTACTTC. The chain carries TRBV6-4 and TRBJ2-7; TRBD1 aligns across 7 bases. Unmatched junction bases numbered 16, after V lost 7 bases and J lost 4 bases. CDR3 length: 16 residues. CDR1 MRHNA and CDR2 SNTAGT come from the germline V gene.

This chain uses TRBV18 with TRBJ1-3, with 8 bases aligning to TRBD1. Per germline, CDR1 KGHSH and CDR2 LQKENI. The V segment lost 3 bases and the J segment 0 bases; nucleotides outside the gene matches: 10. The CDR3 contains 18 residues. This chain's CDR3 is CASSPISPGQDSGNTIYF. In DNA form, the CDR3 reads TGTGCCAGCTCACCGATATCTCCGGGACAGGACTCTGGAAACACCATATATTTT.